Shown below are 7 T cell receptor beta chains from a single sample sequenced in a study of blood T cells in healthy people across ages. Combining a sample-barcoded 5' primer with a J-beta primer mix, a second PCR ran for about 6 to 12 cycles. In TCRdb, the 5' RACE reads were re-called with MiXCR into one record per CDR3 protein. The profile shows around 2 million distinct CDR3 sequences, approximately 39% of them singletons. The sample consisted of blood. The receptors derive from a human donor in good health.

This chain joins TRBV28 and TRBJ1-5; maybe TRBD1 (5 bases). Germline V CDR1 and CDR2: MDHEN, SYDVKM. V was clipped by 2 bases and J by 2 bases, with 13 bases between them. This CDR3 has 16 residues. CDR3 in DNA: TGTGCCAGCAGTTTAAATACAGGTTTAGGCAATCAGCCCCAGCATTTT. This encodes CASSLNTGLGNQPQHF.

The J gene is TRBJ2-1, the V gene TRBV7-9; D unresolved. V gave up 1 base and J gave up 4 bases, with 8 bases separating them. The germline gives CDR1 SEHNR, CDR2 FQNEAQ (reference sequence). The CDR3 totals 14 residues. CDR3 in amino acids: CASSLGSDYNEQFF. For the CDR3, the DNA is TGTGCCAGCAGCTTAGGGTCTGATTACAATGAGCAGTTCTTC.

The chain combines TRBV4-2 with TRBJ1-1; D uncertain. The V gene's germline CDR1 is LGHNA and CDR2 YNFKEQ. The CDR3 totals 16 residues. The V and J ends lost 1 base and 2 bases respectively, with 14 bases between them. CDR3 protein: CASSQGRGGRNTEAFF. Written as DNA, the CDR3 is TGTGCCAGCAGCCAAGGTCGGGGAGGGCGTAACACTGAAGCTTTCTTT.

This clonotype was counted only a few times. V usage is TRBV5-6 and J usage is TRBJ2-1; 10 bases line up with TRBD2. The junction had 7 bases not matched to a gene; V was cut back by 2 bases and J by 2 bases. Germline V lookup: CDR1 SGHDT, CDR2 YYEEEE. This CDR3 comprises 17 residues. The DNA for the CDR3 is TGTGCCAGCAGCTTCCTTGGACTAGCGGAGACCTACAATGAGCAGTTCTTC. Encoded protein: CASSFLGLAETYNEQFF.

The V gene is TRBV7-2, the J gene TRBJ1-6; 7 bases fit TRBD1. The J segment lost 7 bases and the V segment lost 6 bases, leaving 12 bases of the junction unmatched. The CDR3 runs 16 residues. Germline V gene data show CDR1 as SGHTA and CDR2 as FQGNSA. The chain's CDR3 is CASSPIQGQANSPLHF. The CDR3 DNA follows: TGTGCCAGCAGTCCTATCCAAGGACAGGCAAATTCACCCCTCCACTTT. Filled out from reference TRBV7-2 and TRBJ1-6, the complete variable domain reads GAGVSQSPSNKVTEKGKDVELRCDPISGHTALYWYRQSLGQGLEFLIYFQGNSAPDKSGLPSDRFSAERTGGSVSTLTIQRTQQEDSAVYLCASSPIQGQANSPLHFGNGTRLTVT.

This clonotype has only one observation. The chain couples TRBV3-1 to TRBJ1-5, with D possibly matching TRBD1 (6 bases). Germline CDR1 reads LGHDT; CDR2 reads YNNKEL (reference sequence). Between the trimmed V and J ends, which lost 2 bases and 3 bases, there was a span of 11 bases. The CDR3 runs to 15 residues. CDR3 nucleotides: TGTGCCAGCAGCCAAAAAGGGGGGGCCAATCAGCCCCAGCATTTT. As protein: CASSQKGGANQPQHF.

This clonotype was seen a few times. The CDR3 region has the DNA TGCAGCGTTGAGGGAGCGGGGGTCACAGATACGCAGTATTTT. Protein: CSVEGAGVTDTQYF. The chain couples TRBV29-1 to TRBJ2-3, with 8 nucleotides matching TRBD2. The CDR3 extends over 14 amino acids. Trimming removed 3 bases from V and 2 bases from J; junction bases left unmatched: 4. CDR1 SQVTM and CDR2 ANQGSEA come from the germline V gene.